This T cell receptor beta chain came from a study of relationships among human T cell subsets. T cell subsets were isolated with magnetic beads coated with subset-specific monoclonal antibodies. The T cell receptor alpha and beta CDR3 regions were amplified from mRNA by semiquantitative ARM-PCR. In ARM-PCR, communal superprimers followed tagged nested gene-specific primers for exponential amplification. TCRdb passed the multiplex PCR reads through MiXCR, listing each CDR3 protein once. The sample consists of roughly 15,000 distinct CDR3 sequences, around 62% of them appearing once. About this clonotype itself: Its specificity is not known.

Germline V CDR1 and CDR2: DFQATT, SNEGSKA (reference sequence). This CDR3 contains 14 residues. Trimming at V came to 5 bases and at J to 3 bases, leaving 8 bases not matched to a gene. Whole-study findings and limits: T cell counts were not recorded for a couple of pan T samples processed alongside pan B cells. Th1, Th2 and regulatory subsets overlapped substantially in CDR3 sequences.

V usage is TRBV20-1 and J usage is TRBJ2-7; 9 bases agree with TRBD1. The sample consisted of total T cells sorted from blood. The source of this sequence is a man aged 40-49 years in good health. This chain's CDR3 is CSAELPGQGYEQYF. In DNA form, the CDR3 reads TGCAGTGCTGAACTCCCGGGACAGGGCTACGAGCAGTACTTC.